This entry features one TCR beta chain sequence. The specificity of this receptor is unknown. The sample holds no much larger clone one base away, and base qualities are not on file. Including the terminal cysteine and phenylalanine, the CDR3 comprises 14 residues. Of all the DNA, just the CDR3 is kept, 42 bases in frame from base 1. From a lookup of the germline V gene, CDR1 and CDR2 are ENHRY and SYGVKD. The library was made by the immunoSEQ multiplex PCR assay. Sequencing of the T-cell receptor beta chain repertoire was carried out together with a 770-gene immune expression panel. TCRdb obtained this table from immuneACCESS and retained in-frame rearrangements with V and J assigned. These tables miss some clones; where compared with another copy, unresolved V genes account for less than half of the shortfall, and the remainder is unexplained. The sample table shows over a thousand clones, and 80% are seen once. Roughly a fifth of the sample is held by the ten biggest clonotypes.

This entry belongs to a study of brain metastases from non-small cell lung cancer (dated by TCRdb to between 2018 and 2020). About the full investigation: The study profiled the immune microenvironment of paired resected primary tumors and brain metastases from non-small-cell lung cancer patients.

A total of 30 to 50 patients with non-small-cell lung cancer that had been surgically resected, each with specimens from both a primary tumor and a brain metastasis, made up the cohort. Sequencing used tumor-adjacent normal tissue. The receptor was derived from a donor at least 40 years old with non-small cell lung cancer. The V and J genes are TRBV10-3 and TRBJ1-1; TRBD1 might be the D gene, on 6 matching bases. The CDR3 protein is CSTRAGEGDTEAFF. The DNA sequence is TGTTCTACTCGGGCAGGGGAAGGGGACACTGAAGCTTTCTTT.